These 23 T cell receptor beta chains came from one sample sequenced in a study of blood T cell repertoires in COVID-19. The method was immunoSEQ multiplex PCR; TCRdb's version includes in-frame clones alone and lacks a portion of them. The data contain 300,000 to 350,000 clones, 87% of them singletons. Sample: peripheral blood. The receptors were sampled from a young man with active or convalescent COVID-19.

The sample holds one count of this clone. This chain joins TRBV12-3 or TRBV12-4 and TRBJ2-5; D gene unclear. V was cut by 4 bases and J by 0 bases, with 6 bases left in between. CDR3 length equals 13 residues. The CDR3 protein is CASSSAYQETQYF. In DNA form, the CDR3 reads TGTGCCAGCAGTTCCGCGTACCAAGAGACCCAGTACTTC.

This chain uses TRBV24-1 with TRBJ1-2; no clear D gene. CDR1 KGHDR and CDR2 SFDVKD come from the germline V gene. Trimming removed 9 bases at V and 7 bases at J, with 17 bases between. CDR3 length: 13 amino acids. The CDR3 region has the DNA TGTGCCACCCAAGAGCGCGACCGCGGTGGCTACACCTTC. Encoded protein: CATQERDRGGYTF.

Notes on this clone: A read error may account for a junction end that differs from germline. J is TRBJ2-1 and V is TRBV7-9; TRBD2 aligns across 8 bases. The CDR3 contains 15 residues. The germline CDR1 and CDR2 sequences are SEHNR and FQNEAQ (reference sequence). Written as DNA, the CDR3 is TGTGCCAGCAGTTTAGCGTCTAGCGGGCGGGATGAGCAGTTCTTC. This sequence encodes CASSLASSGRDEQFF. Combining the CDR3 with reference TRBV7-9 and TRBJ2-1 gives the whole variable domain DTGVSQNPRHKITKRGQNVTFRCDPISEHNRLYWYRQTLGQGPEFLTYFQNEAQLEKSRLLSDRFSAERPKGSFSTLEIQRTEQGDSAMYLCASSLASSGRDEQFFGPGTRLTVL.

The chain uses TRBV29-1 and TRBJ2-7, with 7 bases fitting TRBD1. This CDR3 is built from 13 residues. The germline CDR1 and CDR2 sequences are SQVTM and ANQGSEA. Unmatched junction bases numbered 8, after V lost 6 bases and J lost 3 bases. In nucleotides, the CDR3 is TGCAGCGTCAAGGGGGACAGACTCTACGAGCAGTACTTC. Its protein product is CSVKGDRLYEQYF.

The chain is built from TRBV12-3 or TRBV12-4 and TRBJ1-1, with 10 bases lining up with TRBD1. CDR3 size: 12 residues. Trimming took 8 bases from V and 5 from J; bases not matched to a gene: 2. CDR3 bases: TGTGCCAGCCGGACAGGGGGAACTGAAGCTTTCTTT. This codes for CASRTGGTEAFF.

The genes are TRBV19 and TRBJ1-3, with 7 bases identical to TRBD1. This CDR3 is 13 amino acids long. V was clipped by 7 bases and J by 8 bases; unmatched bases: 8. Germline V gene sequence: CDR1 LNHDA, CDR2 SQIVND (reference sequence). CDR3: CASTIDRVHTIYF. DNA for the CDR3: TGTGCCAGTACCATCGACAGGGTACACACCATATATTTT.

CDR3 sequence reads: CASSEGQAYHTGELFF. Here the CDR3 DNA reads TGCGCCAGCAGTGAGGGACAGGCCTATCACACCGGGGAGCTGTTTTTT. V is TRBV10-1 and J is TRBJ2-2, with 7 bases fitting TRBD1. The V gene's germline CDR1 is WNHNN and CDR2 SYGVQD (reference sequence). This CDR3 is built from 16 residues. The V and J ends lost 2 bases and 3 bases, in that order; junction bases with no gene match: 6.

Written as DNA, the CDR3 is TGCGCCAGCAGAACCGGGGGCTACAATGAGCAGTTCTTC. Protein: CASRTGGYNEQFF. The chain links TRBV5-1 to TRBJ2-1; D perhaps matches TRBD2 (6 bases). This CDR3 contains 13 residues. V gave up 5 bases and J gave up 3 bases, with 9 bases separating them. Germline V lookup: CDR1 SGHRS, CDR2 YFSETQ.

The chain combines TRBV12-3 or TRBV12-4 with TRBJ2-3; no reliable D call. This CDR3 is built from 11 residues. Trimming pared 4 bases from V and 3 bases from J, leaving 2 bases between. The CDR3 sequence: CASSSTDTQYF. The CDR3 coding sequence is TGTGCCAGCAGTTCAACAGATACGCAGTATTTT.

The chain carries TRBV15 and TRBJ1-6, with D perhaps matching TRBD1 (6 bases). This CDR3 has 15 amino acids. Trimming removed 7 bases from V and 3 bases from J, with 13 bases in between. Germline V lookup: CDR1 LNHNV, CDR2 YYDKDF (reference sequence). CDR3 loop: CATKETGLYNSPLHF. For the CDR3, the DNA is TGTGCCACCAAGGAGACAGGCCTCTATAATTCACCCCTCCACTTT.

The genes are TRBV18 and TRBJ1-4; perhaps TRBD1 as D (5 bases). Trimming cost V 3 bases and J 8 bases, with 13 bases left between them. The CDR3 spans 14 residues. The germline gives CDR1 KGHSH, CDR2 LQKENI. This chain's CDR3 is CASSPRDGGEKLFF. The DNA for the CDR3 is TGTGCCAGCTCACCCCGGGACGGGGGGGAAAAACTGTTTTTT.

The chain carries TRBV15 and TRBJ2-7; D is unclear. Germline CDR1 reads LNHNV; CDR2 reads YYDKDF (reference sequence). This CDR3 has 13 amino acids. V was trimmed by 8 bases and J by 0 bases, leaving 11 bases between them. CDR3 DNA: TGTGCCACCCGAGCATCGAGCTCCTACGAGCAGTACTTC. Translation: CATRASSSYEQYF. Complete variable domain (other parts from reference TRBV15 and TRBJ2-7): DAMVIQNPRYQVTQFGKPVTLSCSQTLNHNVMYWYQQKSSQAPKLLFHYYDKDFNNEADTPDNFQSRRPNTSFCFLDIRSPGLGDTAMYLCATRASSSYEQYFGPGTRLTVT.

This clone was detected only once. This chain links TRBV20-1 with TRBJ1-1, with 7 bases matching TRBD1. The trim removed 3 bases at V and 4 bases at J, leaving 5 bases unmatched. This CDR3 contains 13 residues. CDR1 and CDR2 from the germline V gene are DFQATT and SNEGSKA (reference sequence). The CDR3: CSASLDRPTEAFF. The CDR3, as DNA: TGCAGTGCTAGTCTGGACAGGCCCACTGAAGCTTTCTTT.

The rearrangement links TRBV21-1 to TRBJ2-2; TRBD2 is the table's D call and was not checked against the DNA. TRBV21-1 is flagged as a pseudogene. This CDR3 region has 11 residues. CDR3 bases: TGTGCCAGCAGCAAGAGAGGGGAGCTGTTTTTT. This gives the protein CASSKRGELFF.

V and J are TRBV4-1 and TRBJ2-7; 7 nucleotides agree with TRBD1. After removal of 4 bases from V and 2 bases from J, the junction contained 8 bases not matched to a gene. The germline V gene encodes CDR1 MGHRA and CDR2 YSYEKL. The CDR3 is made up of 15 amino acids. CDR3 loop: CASSPGDSLTYEQYF. The CDR3 nucleotides read TGCGCCAGCAGCCCAGGGGACAGCCTGACCTACGAGCAGTACTTC.

V is TRBV7-8 and J is TRBJ2-7, with 9 nucleotides matching TRBD2. V was clipped by 0 bases and J by 6 bases; unmatched bases: 9. Germline CDR1 SGHVS, CDR2 FQNEAQ. The CDR3 totals 16 residues. This CDR3 reads CASSLADSGLAGEQYF. The CDR3 DNA is TGTGCCAGCAGCTTAGCGGACTCGGGACTAGCAGGCGAGCAGTACTTC.

The V call is TRBV9, the J call TRBJ2-2; 8 bases align to TRBD1. This CDR3 is 14 amino acids long. The V and J ends lost 3 bases and 4 bases, in that order; junction bases with no gene match: 2. Germline CDR1 reads SGDLS; CDR2 reads YYNGEE. The CDR3 protein is CASSGTGITGELFF. The CDR3 bases are TGTGCCAGCAGCGGGACAGGGATCACCGGGGAGCTGTTTTTT.

This clone was seen just once. The V call is TRBV5-1, the J call TRBJ2-2; no clear D. The CDR3 runs 13 residues. Looked up from germline, CDR1 is SGHRS and CDR2 is YFSETQ. Trimming cost V 0 bases and J 7 bases, with 7 bases left between them. The CDR3 bases are TGCGCCAGCAGCTTGGGGCCCCGCGGGGAGCTGTTTTTT. Its translation is CASSLGPRGELFF.

The chain combines TRBV29-1 with TRBJ2-5; possible D gene TRBD1, 6 bases. The CDR3 sequence is 14 residues long. Germline CDR1 and CDR2: SQVTM and ANQGSEA. V lost 6 bases to trimming and J lost 0 bases, with 14 bases between them. CDR3 loop: CSVPDRVYQETQYF. The CDR3, as DNA: TGCAGCGTGCCGGACAGAGTGTACCAAGAGACCCAGTACTTC.

The chain couples TRBV18 to TRBJ2-6; tentative D call: TRBD1 (5 bases). Trimming left V 0 bases short and J 0 bases short, with 9 bases between. Germline CDR1 KGHSH, CDR2 LQKENI. The CDR3 length is 17 residues. CDR3 sequence (DNA): TGTGCCAGCTCACCACCTCAGGGAAACTCTGGGGCCAACGTCCTGACTTTC. It yields the protein CASSPPQGNSGANVLTF.

This sequence joins TRBV7-9 and TRBJ1-1; 7 bases align to TRBD1. V lost 3 bases to trimming and J lost 5 bases; unmatched junction nucleotides: 6. The CDR3 length is 14 residues. Germline V gives CDR1 SEHNR, CDR2 FQNEAQ (reference sequence). CDR3 protein: CASSFPGQQTEAFF. The CDR3 nucleotides read TGTGCCAGCAGCTTTCCGGGACAGCAAACTGAAGCTTTCTTT. Supplemented by reference TRBV7-9 and TRBJ1-1, the full variable domain reads DTGVSQNPRHKITKRGQNVTFRCDPISEHNRLYWYRQTLGQGPEFLTYFQNEAQLEKSRLLSDRFSAERPKGSFSTLEIQRTEQGDSAMYLCASSFPGQQTEAFFGQGTRLTVV.

The chain is built from TRBV18 and TRBJ2-6; 8 bases map to TRBD2. CDR3 length equals 18 residues. Losses at the gene ends were 6 bases for V and 0 bases for J; bases not matched to a gene: 10. The germline V gene encodes CDR1 KGHSH and CDR2 LQKENI. CDR3 region: CASSPGLAESSGANVLTF. As DNA, the CDR3 is TGTGCCAGCTCTCCCGGACTAGCCGAGAGCTCTGGGGCCAACGTCCTGACTTTC.

This chain joins TRBV11-2 and TRBJ2-3; TRBD2 aligns across 10 bases. J lost 2 bases, V lost 1 base, and 9 bases had no gene match. The CDR3 has 18 amino acids. The germline V gene has CDR1 SGHAT and CDR2 FQNNGV. CDR3 sequence reads: CASSLGPASGGITDTQYF. The DNA for the CDR3 is TGTGCCAGCAGCTTAGGCCCCGCTAGCGGGGGAATCACAGATACGCAGTATTTT.